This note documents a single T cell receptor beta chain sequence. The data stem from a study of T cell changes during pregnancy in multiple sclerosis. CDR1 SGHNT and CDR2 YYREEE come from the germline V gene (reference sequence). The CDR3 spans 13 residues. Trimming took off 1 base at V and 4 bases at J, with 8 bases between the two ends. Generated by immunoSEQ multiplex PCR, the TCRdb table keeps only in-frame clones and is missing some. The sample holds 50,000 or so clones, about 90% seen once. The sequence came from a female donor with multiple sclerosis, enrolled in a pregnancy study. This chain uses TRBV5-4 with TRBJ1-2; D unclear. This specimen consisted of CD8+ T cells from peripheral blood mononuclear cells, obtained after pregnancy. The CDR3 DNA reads TGTGCCAGCAGCTTGACAGCAGTCTATGGCTACACCTTC. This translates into CASSLTAVYGYTF. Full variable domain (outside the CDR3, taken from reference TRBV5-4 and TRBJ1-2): ETGVTQSPTHLIKTRGQQVTLRCSSQSGHNTVSWYQQALGQGPQFIFQYYREEENGRGNFPPRFSGLQFPNYSSELNVNALELDDSALYLCASSLTAVYGYTFGSGTRLTVV.